This T cell receptor beta chain was captured by sequencing in a study of T cell responses to AZD1222 COVID-19 vaccine. Using immunoSEQ multiplex PCR, the repertoire was profiled, and TCRdb retains in-frame clones only, with some absent. The sample lists about 76,000 clones; over 60% were seen once. On this clone itself: Its antigen is not known.

Trimming took 2 bases from V and 0 from J; bases not matched to a gene: 3. The germline V gene has CDR1 SGDLS and CDR2 YYNGEE. CDR3 length: 16 amino acids. The study's findings and limits: White British people made up most donors, females outnumbered males, and clonal diversity was possibly underestimated. Baseline seropositives among AZD1222 recipients totaled only 5 to 7. Researchers took repertoire samples only after the peak T cell response had come. Increases in Spike-specific TCR breadth and depth were seen after two AZD1222 doses.

The material sequenced was peripheral blood, taken 28 days after the second dose of the MenACWY control vaccine. The chain is built from TRBV9 and TRBJ2-7, with 12 nucleotides matching TRBD2. This TCR derives from an adult who received the MenACWY meningococcal vaccine as a control. CDR3: CASSVGLAGSSYEQYF. DNA of the CDR3: TGTGCCAGCAGCGTCGGACTAGCGGGGAGCTCCTACGAGCAGTACTTC.